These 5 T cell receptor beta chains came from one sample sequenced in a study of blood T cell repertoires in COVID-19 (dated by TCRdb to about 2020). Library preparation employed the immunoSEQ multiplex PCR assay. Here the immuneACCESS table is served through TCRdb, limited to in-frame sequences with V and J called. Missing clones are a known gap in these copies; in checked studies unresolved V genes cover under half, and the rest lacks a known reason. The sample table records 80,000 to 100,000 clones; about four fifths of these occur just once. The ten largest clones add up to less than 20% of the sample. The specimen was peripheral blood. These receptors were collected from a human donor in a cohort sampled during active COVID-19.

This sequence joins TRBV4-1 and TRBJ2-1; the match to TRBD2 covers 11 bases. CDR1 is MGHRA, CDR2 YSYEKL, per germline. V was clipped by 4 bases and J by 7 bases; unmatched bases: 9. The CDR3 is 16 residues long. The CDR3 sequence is CASSPLTSGISNEQFF. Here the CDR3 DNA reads TGCGCCAGCAGCCCCTTGACTAGCGGGATTAGTAATGAGCAGTTCTTC.

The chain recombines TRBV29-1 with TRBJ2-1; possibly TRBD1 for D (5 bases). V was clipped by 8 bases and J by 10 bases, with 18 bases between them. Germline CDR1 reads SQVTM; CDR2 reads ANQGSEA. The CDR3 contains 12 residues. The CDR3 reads CSPRAETGEQFF. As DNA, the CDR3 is TGCAGCCCCAGGGCCGAGACCGGGGAGCAGTTCTTC.

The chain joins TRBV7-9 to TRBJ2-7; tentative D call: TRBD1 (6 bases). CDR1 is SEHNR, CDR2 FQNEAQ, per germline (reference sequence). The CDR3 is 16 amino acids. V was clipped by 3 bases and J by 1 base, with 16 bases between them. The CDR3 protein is CASSFSDSERSYEQYF. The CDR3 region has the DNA TGTGCCAGCAGCTTCTCGGACAGCGAACGATCCTACGAGCAGTACTTC.

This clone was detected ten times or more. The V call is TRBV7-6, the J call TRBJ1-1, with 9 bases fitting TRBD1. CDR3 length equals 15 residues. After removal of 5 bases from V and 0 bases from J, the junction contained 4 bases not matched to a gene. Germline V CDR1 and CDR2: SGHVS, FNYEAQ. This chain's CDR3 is CASSPGQGMNTEAFF. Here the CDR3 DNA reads TGTGCCAGCAGCCCTGGACAGGGGATGAACACTGAAGCTTTCTTT.

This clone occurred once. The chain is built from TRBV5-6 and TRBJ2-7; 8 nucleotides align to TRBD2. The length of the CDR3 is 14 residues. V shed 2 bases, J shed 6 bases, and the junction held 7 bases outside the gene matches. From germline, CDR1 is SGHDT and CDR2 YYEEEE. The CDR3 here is CASSFGTGGGEQYF. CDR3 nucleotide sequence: TGTGCCAGCAGCTTCGGGACCGGGGGGGGCGAGCAGTACTTC.